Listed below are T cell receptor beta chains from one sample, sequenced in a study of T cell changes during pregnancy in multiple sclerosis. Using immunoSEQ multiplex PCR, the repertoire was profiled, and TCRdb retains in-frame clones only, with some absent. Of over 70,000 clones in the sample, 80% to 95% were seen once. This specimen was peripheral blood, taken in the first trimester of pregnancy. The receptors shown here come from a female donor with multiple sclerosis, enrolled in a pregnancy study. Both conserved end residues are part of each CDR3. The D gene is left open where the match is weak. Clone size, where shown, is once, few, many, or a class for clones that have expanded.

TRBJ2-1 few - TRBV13 CASSFRDKNNEQFF TGTGCCAGCAGCTTTCGGGACAAGAACAATGAGCAGTTCTTC
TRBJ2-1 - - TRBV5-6 CASSSELTYNEQFF TGTGCCAGCAGCTCCGAACTGACCTACAATGAGCAGTTCTTC
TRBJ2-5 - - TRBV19 CASSIVAGQGQETQYF TGTGCCAGTAGTATAGTGGCAGGGCAGGGACAAGAGACCCAGTACTTC
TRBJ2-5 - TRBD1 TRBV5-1 CASSFGTGPQETQYF TGCGCCAGCAGCTTTGGGACAGGACCCCAAGAGACCCAGTACTTC
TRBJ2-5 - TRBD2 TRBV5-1 CASSLLLAGGSETQYF TGCGCCAGCAGCTTGCTTCTAGCGGGGGGTTCGGAGACCCAGTACTTC
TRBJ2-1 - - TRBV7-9 CASSLGGGGSSYNEQFF TGTGCCAGCAGCTTGGGGGGGGGCGGTAGCTCCTACAATGAGCAGTTCTTC
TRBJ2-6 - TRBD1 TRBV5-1 CASSSWTGVISGANVLTF TGCGCCAGCAGCTCCTGGACAGGGGTTATATCTGGGGCCAACGTCCTGACTTTC
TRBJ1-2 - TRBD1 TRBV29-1 CSVELLTGLNGYTF TGCAGCGTTGAATTGTTGACAGGGCTGAATGGCTACACCTTC
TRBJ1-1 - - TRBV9 CASSPQGTYEGAFF TGTGCCAGCAGCCCGCAAGGGACATATGAGGGAGCTTTCTTT
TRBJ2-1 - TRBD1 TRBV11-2 CASSYGTGRSNEQFF TGTGCCAGCAGCTACGGGACAGGTAGGTCCAATGAGCAGTTCTTC
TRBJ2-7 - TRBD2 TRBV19 CASRDTGTSYEQYF TGTGCCAGTAGGGATACCGGGACTAGCTACGAGCAGTACTTC
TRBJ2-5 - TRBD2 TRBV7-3 CASSLAGGSETQYF TGTGCCAGCAGCTTAGCGGGGGGGAGTGAGACCCAGTACTTC
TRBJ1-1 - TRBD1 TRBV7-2 CASSLETGGGTEAFF TGTGCCAGCAGCTTAGAAACAGGGGGGGGAACTGAAGCTTTCTTT
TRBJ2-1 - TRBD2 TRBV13 CASSLGAGGSYNEQFF TGTGCCAGCAGCTTAGGAGCGGGAGGCTCCTACAATGAGCAGTTCTTC
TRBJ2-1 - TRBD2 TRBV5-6 CASSWTSGGHEQFF TGTGCCAGCAGCTGGACTAGCGGGGGCCATGAGCAGTTCTTC
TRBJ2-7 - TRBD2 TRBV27 CASSLGSGGAWEQYF TGTGCCAGCAGTTTAGGTAGCGGGGGGGCCTGGGAGCAGTACTTC